These 23 T cell receptor beta chains were all obtained from the same sample, sequenced in a study of PD-L1 blockade in urothelial cancer. Clones were sequenced by immunoSEQ multiplex PCR, and TCRdb holds only the in-frame ones, with some missing. The sample contains 33,000 or so clones, around 80% of which appear only once. The sample was PBMCs, taken around atezolizumab (anti-PD-L1) treatment. The source is a man aged 70-80 years with urothelial cancer.

CDR3 region: CATSRGEEDTQYF. The CDR3 DNA is TGTGCCACCAGCAGAGGCGAAGAAGATACGCAGTATTTT. The chain is built from TRBV15 and TRBJ2-3; D not certain. Deletions cut 1 base from V and 5 bases from J, with 7 bases between. Germline CDR1 reads LNHNV; CDR2 reads YYDKDF (reference sequence). There are 13 residues in the CDR3.

V gene TRBV2 combines with J gene TRBJ1-1; tentatively, D is TRBD1 (5 bases). This CDR3 has 19 residues. The V end lost 8 bases, the J end lost 2 bases, and 30 bases lay between the germline ends. Germline-derived CDR1 and CDR2 are SNHLY and FYNNEI. The CDR3 here is CASGPRSRAYTNSNTEAFF. In DNA form, the CDR3 reads TGTGCCAGCGGTCCCCGCAGCAGGGCTTACACCAATAGCAACACTGAAGCTTTCTTT.

V is TRBV5-4 and J is TRBJ1-2, with D perhaps TRBD1 (5 bases). V was cut by 1 base and J by 10 bases, with 11 bases left in between. Germline values: CDR1 SGHNT, CDR2 YYREEE (reference sequence). This CDR3 has 12 residues. CDR3 in DNA: TGTGCCAGCAGCTTGTGGGGCCAAGTCTACACCTTC. It specifies CASSLWGQVYTF. Combining the CDR3 with reference TRBV5-4 and TRBJ1-2 gives the whole variable domain ETGVTQSPTHLIKTRGQQVTLRCSSQSGHNTVSWYQQALGQGPQFIFQYYREEENGRGNFPPRFSGLQFPNYSSELNVNALELDDSALYLCASSLWGQVYTFGSGTRLTVV.

This rearrangement joins TRBV7-9 to TRBJ1-6; maybe TRBD1 (5 bases). This CDR3 is 15 amino acids long. CDR1 and CDR2 (germline): SEHNR, FQNEAQ (reference sequence). Trimming took off 2 bases at V and 4 bases at J, with 9 bases between the two ends. The CDR3 is CASSLRSGYNSPLHF. CDR3 sequence (DNA): TGTGCCAGCAGCTTACGGTCAGGGTATAATTCACCCCTCCACTTT.

This chain joins TRBV4-2 and TRBJ1-6; D possibly corresponds to TRBD1 (5 bases). V was pared by 4 bases and J by 7 bases, with 11 bases between. Germline-derived CDR1 and CDR2 are LGHNA and YNFKEQ. The CDR3 loop spans 14 amino acids. The CDR3 coding sequence is TGTGCCAGCAGCCCCAGGGTGGGAAATTCACCCCTCCACTTT. It specifies CASSPRVGNSPLHF.

The chain couples TRBV29-1 to TRBJ2-7; no clear D gene. The CDR3 length is 13 residues. The V gene lost 3 bases and the J gene lost 5 bases, with 14 bases spanning the gap. Germline CDR1 reads SQVTM; CDR2 reads ANQGSEA. CDR3 coding DNA: TGCAGCGTTGAGGGTAGTGGCACAGACGAGCAGTACTTC. Protein: CSVEGSGTDEQYF.

This clone has just a few counts. The chain joins TRBV7-8 to TRBJ2-1; D possibly corresponds to TRBD2 (5 bases). The CDR3 is made up of 16 amino acids. Germline V CDR1 and CDR2: SGHVS, FQNEAQ. The V end was cut by 2 bases, the J end by 6 bases, with 17 bases between. The CDR3 loop is CASSLREPLALNEQFF. The DNA of the CDR3 is TGTGCCAGCAGCTTACGGGAACCTCTAGCCCTCAATGAGCAGTTCTTC.

The chain is built from TRBV18 and TRBJ2-7; D possibly corresponds to TRBD2 (6 bases). The germline CDR1 and CDR2 sequences are KGHSH and LQKENI. The CDR3 length is 14 residues. V shed 3 bases and J shed 5 bases, with 14 bases lying between them. CDR3: CASSPVAGKDEQYF. The CDR3 nucleotides are TGTGCCAGCTCACCCGTGGCGGGGAAGGACGAGCAGTACTTC.

By frequency in the sample, this clone is medium-sized. The chain employs TRBV2 and TRBJ1-2; a possible D gene is TRBD1 (5 bases). Per the germline V gene, CDR1 is SNHLY and CDR2 is FYNNEI. Trimming stripped 4 bases from V and 4 bases from J, with 13 bases between. The CDR3 has 14 residues. The CDR3 is CASSGGTQTYGYTF. Written as DNA, the CDR3 is TGTGCCAGCAGTGGCGGGACGCAAACCTATGGCTACACCTTC.

The CDR3 nucleotides are TGTGCCAGCAGCCGAAGCGGGAGAATGGGCGAGCAGTACTTC. This translates into CASSRSGRMGEQYF. The chain joins TRBV13 to TRBJ2-7; 8 nucleotides line up with TRBD2. The CDR3 is 14 residues long. The germline V gene has CDR1 PRHDT and CDR2 FYEKMQ (reference sequence). With V trimmed by 5 bases and J by 6 bases, 9 bases remained unmatched.

V is TRBV15 and J is TRBJ2-7; D is unclear. The germline V and J ends were trimmed by 0 bases and 2 bases, with 8 bases remaining between them. The V gene's germline CDR1 is LNHNV and CDR2 YYDKDF (reference sequence). The CDR3 sequence is 14 residues long. The CDR3 region has the DNA TGTGCCACCAGCAGAGATCAGGTTACCTACGAGCAGTACTTC. It translates to CATSRDQVTYEQYF.

The chain couples TRBV5-1 to TRBJ2-7, with 8 bases that match TRBD1. The ends lost 7 bases at V and 3 bases at J; junction bases unmatched: 9. This CDR3 has 14 residues. Germline loops: CDR1 SGHRS, CDR2 YFSETQ. CDR3 sequence reads: CASSAGGSFYEQYF. The CDR3 DNA is TGCGCCAGCTCCGCAGGGGGCTCATTCTACGAGCAGTACTTC.

The chain combines TRBV10-3 with TRBJ1-2; 9 bases agree with TRBD1. V lost 0 bases, J lost 2 bases, and 4 bases stayed unmatched. From germline, CDR1 is ENHRY and CDR2 SYGVKD. This CDR3 spans 16 amino acids. Written as DNA, the CDR3 is TGTGCCATCAGTGAGTCGGACACAGGGGGCAACTATGGCTACACCTTC. Protein: CAISESDTGGNYGYTF.

The V and J genes are TRBV2 and TRBJ2-5; TRBD1 aligns across 9 bases. The V and J ends lost 11 bases and 3 bases, in that order; junction bases with no gene match: 7. From germline, CDR1 is SNHLY and CDR2 FYNNEI. This CDR3 comprises 13 residues. The CDR3 nucleotides are TGTGCCGGCCGGGACAGGGAAAAAGAGACCCAGTACTTC. Its translation is CAGRDREKETQYF.

The chain joins TRBV5-1 to TRBJ2-7; 8 nucleotides line up with TRBD2. Germline loops: CDR1 SGHRS, CDR2 YFSETQ. The CDR3 length is 14 residues. V dropped 3 bases and J dropped 0; count of bases not matched to a gene: 2. The CDR3, as DNA: TGCGCCAGCAGCTGGGGGACTAGCTCCTACGAGCAGTACTTC. Protein sequence: CASSWGTSSYEQYF.

The chain has TRBV7-2 and TRBJ2-3, with 12 bases that match TRBD1. Per the germline V gene, CDR1 is SGHTA and CDR2 is FQGNSA. After removal of 4 bases from V and 8 bases from J, the junction contained 7 bases not matched to a gene. CDR3 length equals 15 residues. CDR3 nucleotides: TGTGCCAGCAGCTCCTGGGGGACAGGGGGCGCTACGCAGTATTTT. This translates into CASSSWGTGGATQYF.

The chain has TRBV5-8 and TRBJ1-3; D not resolved. Trimming pared 5 bases from V and 0 bases from J, leaving 9 bases between. This CDR3 is 14 amino acids long. Germline V gives CDR1 SGHTS, CDR2 YDEGEE. The chain's CDR3 is CASRLKSSGNTIYF. CDR3 nucleotide sequence: TGTGCCAGCAGATTGAAGAGCTCTGGAAACACCATATATTTT.

J is TRBJ2-7 and V is TRBV18; the D gene is possibly TRBD2 (5 bases). The germline V and J ends were trimmed by 6 bases and 5 bases, with 11 bases remaining between them. Germline V CDR1 and CDR2: KGHSH, LQKENI. The CDR3 spans 12 residues. Here the CDR3 DNA reads TGTGCCAGCTCCCCCCAAGCGGACGAGCAGTACTTC. This encodes CASSPQADEQYF.

This rearrangement joins TRBV9 to TRBJ1-5; D call uncertain. This CDR3 is 16 amino acids long. V lost 2 bases, J lost 0 bases, and 12 bases lay in between. Germline V lookup: CDR1 SGDLS, CDR2 YYNGEE. The CDR3 is CASSVFEDYSNQPQHF. CDR3 nucleotide sequence: TGTGCCAGCAGCGTTTTTGAGGATTATAGCAATCAGCCCCAGCATTTT.

This clone occurred once. The genes are TRBV28 and TRBJ2-1; weak D call: TRBD1 (6 bases). V lost 6 bases and J lost 0, with 15 bases in between. Looked up from germline, CDR1 is MDHEN and CDR2 is SYDVKM. CDR3 size: 16 residues. In nucleotides, the CDR3 is TGTGCCAGCAGCGGACGGGACACAAGCTCCTACAATGAGCAGTTCTTC. It is translated as CASSGRDTSSYNEQFF.

The genes are TRBV18 and TRBJ2-5; 8 bases align to TRBD2. With 5 bases clipped from V and 4 bases from J, the junction kept 6 bases outside the gene matches. The CDR3 totals 14 residues. The germline gives CDR1 KGHSH, CDR2 LQKENI. CDR3: CASSTGRAGETQYF. The CDR3 region has the DNA TGTGCCAGCTCAACCGGGAGGGCCGGAGAGACCCAGTACTTC.

The CDR3 nucleotides read TGTGCCAGCAGCTTAGCATCTTTACTCTCGGTGAACTATGGCTACACCTTC. This gives the protein CASSLASLLSVNYGYTF. This chain links TRBV7-2 with TRBJ1-2; D gene unclear. CDR1 and CDR2 from the germline V gene are SGHTA and FQGNSA. There are 17 residues in the CDR3. V lost 0 bases to trimming and J lost 2 bases, with 16 bases between them.

The chain links TRBV25-1 to TRBJ2-6; 9 positions agree with TRBD1. This CDR3 region has 16 residues. Germline-derived CDR1 and CDR2 are MGHDK and SYGVNS. Trimming removed 7 bases from V and 4 bases from J; junction bases left unmatched: 8. In DNA, the CDR3 is TGTGCCAGCAAATCACAGGGGGCGCAAGGGGCCAACGTCCTGACTTTC. It codes for CASKSQGAQGANVLTF.